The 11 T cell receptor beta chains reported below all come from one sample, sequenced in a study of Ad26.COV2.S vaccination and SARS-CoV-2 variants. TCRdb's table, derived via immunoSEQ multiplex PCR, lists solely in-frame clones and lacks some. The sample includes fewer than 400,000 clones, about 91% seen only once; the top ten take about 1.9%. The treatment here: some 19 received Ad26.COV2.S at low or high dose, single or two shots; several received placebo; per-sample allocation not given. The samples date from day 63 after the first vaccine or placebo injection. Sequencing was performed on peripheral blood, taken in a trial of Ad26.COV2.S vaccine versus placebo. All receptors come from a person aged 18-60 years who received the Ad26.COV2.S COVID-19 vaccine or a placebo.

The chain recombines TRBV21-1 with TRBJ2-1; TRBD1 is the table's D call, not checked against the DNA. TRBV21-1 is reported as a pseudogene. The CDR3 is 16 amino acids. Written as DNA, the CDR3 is TGTGCCAGCAGCAATCCGGACAGGGGGTCATACAATGAGCAGTTCTTC. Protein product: CASSNPDRGSYNEQFF.

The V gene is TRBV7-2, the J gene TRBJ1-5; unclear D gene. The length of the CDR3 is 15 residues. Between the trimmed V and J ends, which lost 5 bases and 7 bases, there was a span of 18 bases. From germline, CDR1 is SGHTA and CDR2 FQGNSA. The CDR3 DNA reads TGTGCCAGCAGCCCCCAAGGCGGGGTCGGGCAGCCCCAGCATTTT. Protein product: CASSPQGGVGQPQHF.

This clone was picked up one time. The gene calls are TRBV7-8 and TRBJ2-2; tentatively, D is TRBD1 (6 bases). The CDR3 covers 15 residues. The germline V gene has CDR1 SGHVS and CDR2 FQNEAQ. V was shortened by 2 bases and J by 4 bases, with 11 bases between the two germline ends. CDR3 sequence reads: CASSLWGRGTGELFF. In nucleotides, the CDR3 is TGTGCCAGCAGCTTATGGGGGCGCGGCACCGGGGAGCTGTTTTTT.

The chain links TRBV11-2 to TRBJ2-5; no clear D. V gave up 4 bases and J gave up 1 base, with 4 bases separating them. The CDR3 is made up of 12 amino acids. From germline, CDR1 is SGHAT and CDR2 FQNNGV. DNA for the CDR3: TGTGCCAGCAGCTGGCCCCAAGAGACCCAGTACTTC. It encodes CASSWPQETQYF.

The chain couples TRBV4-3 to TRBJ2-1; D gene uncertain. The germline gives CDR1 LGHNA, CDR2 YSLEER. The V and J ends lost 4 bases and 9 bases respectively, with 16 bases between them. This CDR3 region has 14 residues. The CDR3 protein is CASSPHSNSGEQFF. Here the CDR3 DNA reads TGCGCCAGCAGCCCACATAGCAACTCGGGTGAGCAGTTCTTC.

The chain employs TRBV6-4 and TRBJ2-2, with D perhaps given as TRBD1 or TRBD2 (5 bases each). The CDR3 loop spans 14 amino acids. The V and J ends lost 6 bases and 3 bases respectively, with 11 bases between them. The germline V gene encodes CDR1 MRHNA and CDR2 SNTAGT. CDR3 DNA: TGTGCCAGCAGCGAGGGACCGGACACCGGGGAGCTGTTTTTT. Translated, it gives CASSEGPDTGELFF.

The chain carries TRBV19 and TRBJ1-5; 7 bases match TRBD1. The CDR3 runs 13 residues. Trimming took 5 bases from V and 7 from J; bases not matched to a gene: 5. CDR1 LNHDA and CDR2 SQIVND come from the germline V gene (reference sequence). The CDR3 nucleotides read TGTGCCAGTAGTGGGACAGCCACCCAGCCCCAGCATTTT. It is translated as CASSGTATQPQHF.

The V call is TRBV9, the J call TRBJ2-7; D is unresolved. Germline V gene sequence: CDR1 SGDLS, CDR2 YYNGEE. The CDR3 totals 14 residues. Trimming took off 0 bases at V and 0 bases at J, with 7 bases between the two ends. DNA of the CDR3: TGTGCCAGCAGCGTAGCCAGGAGCTCCTACGAGCAGTACTTC. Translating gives CASSVARSSYEQYF. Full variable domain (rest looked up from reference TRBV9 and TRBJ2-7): DSGVTQTPKHLITATGQRVTLRCSPRSGDLSVYWYQQSLDQGLQFLIQYYNGEERAKGNILERFSAQQFPDLHSELNLSSLELGDSALYFCASSVARSSYEQYFGPGTRLTVT.

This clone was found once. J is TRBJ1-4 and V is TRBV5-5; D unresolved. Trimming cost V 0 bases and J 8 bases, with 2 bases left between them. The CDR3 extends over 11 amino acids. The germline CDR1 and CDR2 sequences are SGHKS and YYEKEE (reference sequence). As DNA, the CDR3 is TGTGCCAGCAGCTTGGGGGAAAAACTGTTTTTT. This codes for CASSLGEKLFF.

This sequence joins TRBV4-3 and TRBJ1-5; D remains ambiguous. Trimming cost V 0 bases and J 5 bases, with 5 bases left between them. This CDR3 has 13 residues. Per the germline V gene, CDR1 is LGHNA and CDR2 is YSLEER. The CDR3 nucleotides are TGCGCCAGCAGCCAAGATAGGGATCAGCCCCAGCATTTT. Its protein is CASSQDRDQPQHF.

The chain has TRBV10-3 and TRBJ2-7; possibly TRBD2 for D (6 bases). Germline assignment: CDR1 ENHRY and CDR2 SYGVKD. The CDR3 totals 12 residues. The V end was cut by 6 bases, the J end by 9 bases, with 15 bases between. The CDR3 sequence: CAISGDAGGQYF. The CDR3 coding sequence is TGTGCCATCAGCGGGGACGCCGGGGGGCAGTACTTC.